This is a list of T cell receptor beta chains from one sample in a study of OX40 agonist ivuxolimab in advanced cancers. The table came from immunoSEQ multiplex PCR; TCRdb's copy has only in-frame clones and leaves some out. The sample lists fewer than 40,000 clones; around 90% were seen once. The sample consisted of CD4+ or CD8+ T cells sorted from blood, taken in a trial of the OX40 agonist ivuxolimab. Source of these receptors: an adult with an advanced solid tumor such as melanoma, head and neck, liver or kidney cancer. Both conserved end residues are trimmed from each CDR3.

J | V | CDR3
TRBJ2-5 | TRBV7-7 | ASSSDSGLTAQETQY
TRBJ1-1 | TRBV6-1 | ASSRTGTTEAF
TRBJ1-4 | TRBV4-3 | ASSQDLPDGATNEKLF
TRBJ2-2 | TRBV7-3 | ASSQIVGEELF
TRBJ1-5 | TRBV19 | ASSIGPGQNNQPQH
TRBJ2-3 | TRBV5-6 | ASTRWGQLTDTQY
TRBJ1-1 | TRBV4-3 | ASSLKAGGQGHTEAF
TRBJ2-1 | TRBV7-9 | ASSSSSGGRGEQF
TRBJ1-3 | TRBV30 | AWISSGNTIY
TRBJ1-4 | TRBV2 | ASSVLGANEKLF
TRBJ2-1 | TRBV5-6 | ASSLGGGGTYNEQF
TRBJ1-2 | TRBV6-6 | ASSLPGRAYGYT
TRBJ1-2 | TRBV30 | AWSERDTGYT
TRBJ2-2 | TRBV10-3 | AISESLGAGELF
TRBJ1-5 | TRBV5-1 | ASSFFGATNLNQPQH
TRBJ2-3 | TRBV5-4 | ASSLTSEDTQY
TRBJ2-1 | TRBV6-5 | ASRRGTSGGNEQF
TRBJ2-5 | TRBV9 | ASSVAGGAGQETQY
TRBJ2-6 | TRBV5-1 | ASSLAGSGANVLT
TRBJ2-7 | TRBV14 | ASSLALGVSYEQY
TRBJ1-1 | TRBV6-5 | ASSRGFNTEAF
TRBJ1-4 | TRBV9 | ASSESARAQGEKLF
TRBJ2-7 | TRBV7-2 | ASSSARVEQY
TRBJ2-1 | TRBV15 | ATSRDPLAGVNYNEQF
TRBJ1-1 | TRBV6-1 | ASSGSAGPLNTEAF
TRBJ2-1 | TRBV15 | ATSERLAGVHEQF
TRBJ1-2 | TRBV28 | ASRNPEGAHYGYT
TRBJ2-7 | TRBV6-6 | ASSYSSSGRSYEQY
TRBJ2-5 | TRBV11-3 | ASSLGVKETQY
TRBJ1-4 | TRBV18 | ASSPLRDEKLF
TRBJ2-5 | TRBV11-1 | ASSPEDSLLETQY
TRBJ1-1 | TRBV6-5 | AATSGTGGNTEAF
TRBJ2-5 | TRBV28 | ASSRPGQVKETQY
TRBJ1-1 | TRBV18 | ASSPSMENTEAF
TRBJ1-1 | TRBV10-1 | ASSPGGLNTEAF
TRBJ2-1 | TRBV6-5 | ASSLAAFYNEQF
TRBJ1-3 | TRBV7-9 | ASSLDQVPSSGNTIY
TRBJ1-2 | TRBV9 | ASSVATNPYGYT
TRBJ2-4 | TRBV5-1 | ASSSSGSLGNIQY
TRBJ1-1 | TRBV4-1 | ASRNRAVNTEAF
TRBJ2-3 | TRBV5-1 | ASSHRGSNADTQY
TRBJ1-2 | TRBV11-2 | ASSQQQGANGYT